This TCR beta chain stems from a study of response to subunit inactivated influenza vaccine. Overall study results and limits: T cells newly recruited by each seasonal influenza vaccination are few, the authors suggested.

MiXCR, run by TCRdb on the RT-PCR reads, gives a single entry per CDR3 protein. The profile shows approximately 680,000 distinct CDR3 sequences, 15% to 18% of them singletons. V lost 4 bases and J 0 bases, leaving 17 bases between the germline ends. This CDR3 is 17 amino acids long. Germline-derived CDR1 and CDR2 are LGHDT and YNNKEL (reference sequence). This clonotype was counted only a few times. Its cognate antigen is unknown. The J gene is TRBJ2-3, the V gene TRBV3-1; a weak D match, TRBD1 (5 bases). This receptor was taken from a man aged 50-60 years who received an inactivated influenza vaccine. The sequencing used PBMCs from blood, collected about 11 days after vaccination. CDR3 region: CASSPHNRFPSTDTQYF. Here the CDR3 DNA reads TGTGCCAGCAGCCCCCACAACAGGTTCCCTAGCACAGATACGCAGTATTTT.